This T cell receptor beta chain was documented in a study of cytomegalovirus exposure and HLA in healthy donors. Study-level background: Counted in an early data release were 65 million to 100 million unique TCRs from HLA-typed donors. Findings and caveats of the study: Three chains linked to CMV were shown in vitro to be specific for CMV antigens. TCR beta V- and J-gene trimming was later associated with a missense DCLRE1C variant. Rates of TCR association differed by HLA locus in a later analysis, with DRB1 highest and HLA-C lowest.

About this clone itself: Antigen unknown.

Vbeta (60) and Jbeta (13) primers were used in the PCR. Generated by immunoSEQ multiplex PCR, the TCRdb table keeps only in-frame clones and is missing some. The sample gives about 100,000 clones, around 79% of which show up once; over 3% is in the top ten. This CDR3 region has 14 residues. CDR1 is SGHRS and CDR2 is YFSETQ in the germline V gene. J lost 0 bases, V lost 8 bases, and 5 bases had no gene match. Sequenced sample: PBMCs. The chain recombines TRBV5-1 with TRBJ1-3; 7 nucleotides match TRBD1. The TCR was taken from a woman between 40 and 55 years old in good health and CMV-seronegative. This chain's CDR3 is CASCRDSSGNTIYF. CDR3 DNA: TGCGCCAGTTGTCGGGACAGCTCTGGAAACACCATATATTTT.